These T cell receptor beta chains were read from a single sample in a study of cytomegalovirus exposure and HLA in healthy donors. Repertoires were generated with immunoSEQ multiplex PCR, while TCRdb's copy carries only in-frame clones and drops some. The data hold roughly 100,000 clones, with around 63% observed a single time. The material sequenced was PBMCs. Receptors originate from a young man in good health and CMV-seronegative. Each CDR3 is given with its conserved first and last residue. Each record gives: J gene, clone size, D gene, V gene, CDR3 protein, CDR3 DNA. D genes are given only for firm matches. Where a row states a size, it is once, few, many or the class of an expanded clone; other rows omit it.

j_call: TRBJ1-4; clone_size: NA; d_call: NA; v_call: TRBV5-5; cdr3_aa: CASSLYGEGEKLFF; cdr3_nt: TGTGCCAGCAGCTTGTACGGGGAGGGTGAAAAACTGTTTTTT
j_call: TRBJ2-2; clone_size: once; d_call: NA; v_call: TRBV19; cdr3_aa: CASSIGRRGLVGELFF; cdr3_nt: TGTGCCAGTAGTATAGGGAGGAGGGGGCTAGTCGGGGAGCTGTTTTTT
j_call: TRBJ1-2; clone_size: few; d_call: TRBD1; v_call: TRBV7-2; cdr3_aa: CASSLADRAGDYGYTF; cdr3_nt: TGTGCCAGCAGCTTAGCGGACAGGGCGGGTGACTATGGCTACACCTTC
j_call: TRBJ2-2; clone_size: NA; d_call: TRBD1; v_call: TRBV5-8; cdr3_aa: CASSSFPGQGNYTGELFF; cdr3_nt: TGTGCCAGCAGCTCTTTCCCGGGACAGGGGAATTACACCGGGGAGCTGTTTTTT
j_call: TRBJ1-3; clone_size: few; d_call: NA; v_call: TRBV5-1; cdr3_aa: CASSLEAGSGNTIYF; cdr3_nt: TGCGCCAGCAGCTTGGAGGCAGGGTCTGGAAACACCATATATTTT
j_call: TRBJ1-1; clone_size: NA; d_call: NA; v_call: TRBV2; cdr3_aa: CASSARQFGTEAFF; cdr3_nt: TGTGCCAGCAGTGCCCGACAGTTCGGCACTGAAGCTTTCTTT
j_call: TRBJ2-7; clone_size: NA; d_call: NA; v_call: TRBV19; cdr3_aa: CASRVPGTQGSGEQYF; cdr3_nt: TGTGCCAGTAGGGTCCCCGGGACCCAGGGGTCTGGCGAGCAGTACTTC
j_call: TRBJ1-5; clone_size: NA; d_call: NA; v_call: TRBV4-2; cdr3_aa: CASSPAGPGLGNQPQHF; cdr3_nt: TGTGCCAGCAGCCCTGCAGGACCAGGGTTGGGCAATCAGCCCCAGCATTTT
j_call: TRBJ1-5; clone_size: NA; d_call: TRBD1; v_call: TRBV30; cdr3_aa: CAWSAGGGGWSNQPQHF; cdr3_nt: TGTGCCTGGAGCGCGGGAGGGGGCGGATGGAGCAATCAGCCCCAGCATTTT
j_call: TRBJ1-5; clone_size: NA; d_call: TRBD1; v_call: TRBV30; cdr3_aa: CAWSVGQGGQPQHF; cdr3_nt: TGTGCCTGGAGTGTAGGACAGGGAGGACAGCCCCAGCATTTT
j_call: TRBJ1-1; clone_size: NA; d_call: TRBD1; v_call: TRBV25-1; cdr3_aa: CASSESPGQGTNTEAFF; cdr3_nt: TGTGCCAGCAGTGAATCCCCGGGACAGGGAACGAACACTGAAGCTTTCTTT
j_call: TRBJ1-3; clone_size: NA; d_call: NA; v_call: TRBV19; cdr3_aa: CASSIDHFFLSGNTIYF; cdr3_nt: TGTGCCAGTAGTATAGACCACTTTTTCCTCTCTGGAAACACCATATATTTT
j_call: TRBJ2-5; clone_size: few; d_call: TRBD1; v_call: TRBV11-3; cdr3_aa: CASSLSGGETQYF; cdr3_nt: TGTGCCAGCAGCTTATCAGGGGGAGAGACCCAGTACTTC
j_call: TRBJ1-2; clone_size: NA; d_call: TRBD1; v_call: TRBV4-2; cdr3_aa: CASSQDGTGRGYGYTF; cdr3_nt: TGTGCCAGCAGCCAAGACGGGACAGGGAGGGGCTATGGCTACACCTTC
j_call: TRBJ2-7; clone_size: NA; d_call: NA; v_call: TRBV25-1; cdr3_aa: CASSVRWGNDKSNYEQYF; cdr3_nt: TGTGCCAGCAGTGTACGATGGGGCAATGATAAGTCCAACTACGAGCAGTACTTC
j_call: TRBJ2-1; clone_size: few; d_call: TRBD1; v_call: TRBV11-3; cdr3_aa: CASSLLTGGDEQFF; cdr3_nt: TGTGCCAGCAGCTTATTAACAGGGGGAGATGAGCAGTTCTTC
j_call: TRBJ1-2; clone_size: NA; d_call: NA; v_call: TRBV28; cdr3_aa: CASSRLTGYGYTF; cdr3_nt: TGTGCCAGCAGTCGACTGACAGGCTATGGCTACACCTTC
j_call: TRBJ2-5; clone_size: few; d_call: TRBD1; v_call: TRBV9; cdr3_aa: CASSVNRGQETQYF; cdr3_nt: TGTGCCAGCAGCGTAAACAGGGGGCAGGAGACCCAGTACTTC
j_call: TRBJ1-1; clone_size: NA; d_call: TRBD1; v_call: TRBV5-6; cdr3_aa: CASSSRDRGTGNTEAFF; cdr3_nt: TGTGCCAGCAGCTCTCGGGACAGGGGGACAGGGAACACTGAAGCTTTCTTT
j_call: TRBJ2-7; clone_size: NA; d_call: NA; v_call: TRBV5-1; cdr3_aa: CASSLGAPGSYEQYF; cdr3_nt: TGCGCCAGCAGCTTAGGAGCGCCGGGGAGTTACGAGCAGTACTTC
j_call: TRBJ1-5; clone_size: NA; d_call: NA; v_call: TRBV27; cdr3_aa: CASSLQGPISNQPQHF; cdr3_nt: TGTGCCAGCAGTTTGCAGGGGCCCATCAGCAATCAGCCCCAGCATTTT
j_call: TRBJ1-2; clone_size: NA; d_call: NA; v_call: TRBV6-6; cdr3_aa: CASIKDIGGYTF; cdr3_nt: TGTGCCAGCATTAAGGACATCGGAGGCTACACCTTC
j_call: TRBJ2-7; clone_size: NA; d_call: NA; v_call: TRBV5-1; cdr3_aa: CASSLTGFQDEQYF; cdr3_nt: TGCGCCAGCAGCTTGACGGGGTTCCAGGACGAGCAGTACTTC
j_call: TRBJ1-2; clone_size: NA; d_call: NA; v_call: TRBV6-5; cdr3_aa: CASSAGRGYGYTF; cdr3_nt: TGTGCCAGCAGTGCGGGACGCGGCTATGGCTACACCTTC
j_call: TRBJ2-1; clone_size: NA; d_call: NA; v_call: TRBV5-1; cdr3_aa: CASSLTGDYNEQFF; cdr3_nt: TGCGCCAGCAGCTTGACAGGAGACTACAATGAGCAGTTCTTC
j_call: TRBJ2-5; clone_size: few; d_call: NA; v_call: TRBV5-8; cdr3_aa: CASSRTGQGSVETQYF; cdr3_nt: TGTGCCAGCAGCCGGACGGGTCAGGGGTCCGTAGAGACCCAGTACTTC
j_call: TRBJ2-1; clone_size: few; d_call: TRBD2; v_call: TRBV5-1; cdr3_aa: CASINTGSSGNEQFF; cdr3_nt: TGCGCCAGCATCAATACGGGTTCTAGCGGAAATGAGCAGTTCTTC
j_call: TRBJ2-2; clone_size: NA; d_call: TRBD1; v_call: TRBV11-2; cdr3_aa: CASSLGQVNTGELFF; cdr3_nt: TGTGCCAGCAGCCTGGGACAGGTGAACACCGGGGAGCTGTTTTTT
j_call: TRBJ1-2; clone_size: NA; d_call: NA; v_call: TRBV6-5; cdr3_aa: CASRRQAAAYGYTF; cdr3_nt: TGTGCCAGCAGGAGACAGGCCGCCGCCTATGGCTACACCTTC
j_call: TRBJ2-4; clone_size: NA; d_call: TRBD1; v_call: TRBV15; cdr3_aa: CATSPGTGGKNIQYF; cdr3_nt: TGTGCCACCAGCCCAGGGACAGGGGGCAAAAACATTCAGTACTTC
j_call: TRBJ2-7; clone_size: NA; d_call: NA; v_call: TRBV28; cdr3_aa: CASSRTAYEQYF; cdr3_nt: TGTGCCAGCAGCAGGACAGCCTACGAGCAGTACTTC
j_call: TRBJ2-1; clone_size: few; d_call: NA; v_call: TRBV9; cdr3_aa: CASSVTTERSNEQFF; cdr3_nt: TGTGCCAGCAGCGTAACGACTGAGAGGTCCAATGAGCAGTTCTTC
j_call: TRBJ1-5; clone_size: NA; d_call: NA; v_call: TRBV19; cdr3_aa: CASTFRVSNQPQHF; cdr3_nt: TGTGCCAGTACTTTCAGGGTGAGCAATCAGCCCCAGCATTTT
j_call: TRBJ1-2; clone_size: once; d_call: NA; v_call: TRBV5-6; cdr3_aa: CASTHRKKGESGYGYTF; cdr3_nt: TGTGCCAGCACCCACCGTAAGAAGGGGGAATCGGGCTATGGCTACACCTTC
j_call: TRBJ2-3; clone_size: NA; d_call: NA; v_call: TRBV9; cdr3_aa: CASSGPSTDTQYF; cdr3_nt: TGTGCCAGCAGCGGGCCCAGCACAGATACGCAGTATTTT
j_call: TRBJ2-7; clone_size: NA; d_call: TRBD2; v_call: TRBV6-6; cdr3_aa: CASSYSGGDGYEQYF; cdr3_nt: TGTGCCAGCAGTTACTCCGGGGGGGACGGTTACGAGCAGTACTTC
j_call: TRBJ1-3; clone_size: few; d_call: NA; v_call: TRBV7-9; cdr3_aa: CASSLVGDTIYF; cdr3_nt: TGTGCCAGCAGCTTAGTAGGGGACACCATATATTTT
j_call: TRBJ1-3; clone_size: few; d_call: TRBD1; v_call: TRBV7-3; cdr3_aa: CASSGDRGNTIYF; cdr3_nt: TGTGCCAGCAGCGGGGACAGGGGAAACACCATATATTTT
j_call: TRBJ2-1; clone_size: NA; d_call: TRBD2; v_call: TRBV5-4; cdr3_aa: CASRSGLPSYNEQFF; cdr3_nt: TGTGCCAGCAGGTCGGGACTACCCTCCTACAATGAGCAGTTCTTC
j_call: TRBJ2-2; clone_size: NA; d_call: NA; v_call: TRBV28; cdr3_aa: CASSSQFRGAGTGELFF; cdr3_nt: TGTGCCAGCAGTTCCCAGTTCAGGGGCGCGGGTACCGGGGAGCTGTTTTTT
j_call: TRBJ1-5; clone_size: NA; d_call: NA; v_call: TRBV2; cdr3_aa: CASSVRGASRPQHF; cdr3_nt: TGTGCCAGCAGTGTCCGGGGGGCCTCACGGCCCCAGCATTTT
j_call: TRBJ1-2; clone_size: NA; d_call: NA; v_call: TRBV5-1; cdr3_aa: CASSFGNREMDYGYTF; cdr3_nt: TGCGCCAGCAGCTTTGGAAACAGGGAAATGGACTATGGCTACACCTTC
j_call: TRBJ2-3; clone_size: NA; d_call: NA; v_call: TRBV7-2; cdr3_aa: CASSSGTSRTDTQYF; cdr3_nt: TGTGCCAGCAGCTCCGGGACATCCAGAACAGATACGCAGTATTTT
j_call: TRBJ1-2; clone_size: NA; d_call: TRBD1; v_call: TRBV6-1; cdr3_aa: CASSEGTGRYGYTF; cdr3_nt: TGTGCCAGCAGTGAAGGGACAGGCCGATATGGCTACACCTTC
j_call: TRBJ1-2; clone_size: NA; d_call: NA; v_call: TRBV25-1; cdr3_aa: CASSPTGARLIGGYTF; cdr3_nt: TGTGCCAGCAGCCCCACAGGAGCCCGTCTCATCGGTGGCTACACCTTC
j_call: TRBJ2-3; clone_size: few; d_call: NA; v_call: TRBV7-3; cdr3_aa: CATTWTLLADTQYF; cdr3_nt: TGTGCCACCACCTGGACACTTTTGGCAGATACGCAGTATTTT
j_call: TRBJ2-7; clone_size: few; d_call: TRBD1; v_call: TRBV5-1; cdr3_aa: CASSSRQGAPYYEQYF; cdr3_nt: TGCGCCAGCAGCTCACGGCAGGGGGCGCCCTACTACGAGCAGTACTTC
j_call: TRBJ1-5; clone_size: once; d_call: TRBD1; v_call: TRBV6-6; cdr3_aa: CASSSGGGGVQPQHF; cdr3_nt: TGTGCCAGCAGCTCCGGTGGAGGGGGCGTTCAGCCCCAGCATTTT
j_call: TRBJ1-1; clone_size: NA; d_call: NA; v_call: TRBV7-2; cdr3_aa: CASSLSGGSVTEAFF; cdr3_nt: TGTGCCAGCAGCTTATCCGGGGGGTCGGTCACTGAAGCTTTCTTT
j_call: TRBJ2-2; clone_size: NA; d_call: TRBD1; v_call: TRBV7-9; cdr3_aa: CASTPTGGSGELFF; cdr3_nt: TGTGCCAGCACCCCGACAGGGGGGTCCGGGGAGCTGTTTTTT
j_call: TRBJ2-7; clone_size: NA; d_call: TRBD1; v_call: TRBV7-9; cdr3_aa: CASSLGPGTGANYEQYF; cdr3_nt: TGTGCCAGCAGCTTAGGGCCCGGGACAGGGGCGAACTACGAGCAGTACTTC
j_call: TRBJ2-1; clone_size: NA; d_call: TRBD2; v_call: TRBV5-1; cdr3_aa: CASSRSGGDYNEQFF; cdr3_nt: TGCGCCAGCAGCCGTAGCGGGGGAGATTACAATGAGCAGTTCTTC
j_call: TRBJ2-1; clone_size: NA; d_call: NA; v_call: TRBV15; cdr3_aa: CATSVRDEQFF; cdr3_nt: TGTGCCACCAGCGTTCGAGATGAGCAGTTCTTC
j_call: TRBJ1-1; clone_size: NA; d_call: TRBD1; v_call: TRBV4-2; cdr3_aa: CASSLDRGPGTEAFF; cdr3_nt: TGTGCCAGCAGCCTAGACAGGGGGCCGGGCACTGAAGCTTTCTTT
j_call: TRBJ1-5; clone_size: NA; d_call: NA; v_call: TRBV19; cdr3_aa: CASTPDSFNQPQHF; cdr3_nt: TGTGCCAGTACACCTGACAGCTTTAATCAGCCCCAGCATTTT